This TCR beta chain is from a study of neurological immune-mediated disorders. This clonotype was observed at least ten times. V lost 4 bases, J lost 8 bases, and 6 bases stayed unmatched. CDR3 size: 13 residues. Per the germline V gene, CDR1 is SGHTS and CDR2 is YDEGEE. 5'RACE employing 10-nucleotide random UMIs yielded the cDNA. TCRdb re-derived calls from the 5' RACE reads in MiXCR, one entry per CDR3 protein. The sample has fewer than 35,000 distinct CDR3 sequences; roughly 4.4% are singletons. This receptor was obtained from a man aged 18-30 years in good health. The chain couples TRBV5-8 to TRBJ1-2, with 9 bases fitting TRBD1. The sample comprised PBMCs. The chain's CDR3 is CASSGDRVGGYTF. CDR3 sequence (DNA): TGTGCCAGCAGCGGGGACAGGGTGGGAGGCTACACCTTC. Full variable domain (missing parts from reference TRBV5-8 and TRBJ1-2): EAGVTQSPTHLIKTRGQQATLRCSPISGHTSVYWYQQALGLGLQFLLWYDEGEERNRGNFPPRFSGRQFPNYSSELNVNALELEDSALYLCASSGDRVGGYTFGSGTRLTVV.